The entry below describes one T cell receptor beta chain. Assay: immunoSEQ multiplex PCR; the TCRdb copy retains only in-frame clones and omits some. The sample carries tens of thousands of clones, 80% to 90% recorded once. This record comes from a study of T cells in localized non-small cell lung cancer. The V end lost 6 bases, the J end lost 2 bases, and 10 bases lay between the germline ends. CDR1 and CDR2 from the germline V gene are MNHNS and SASEGT. This CDR3 is built from 13 residues. The sequenced sample was peripheral blood, obtained before any cancer treatment. The chain joins TRBV6-1 to TRBJ1-2; the D is unclear. This TCR came from a man between 40 and 70 years old with stage I squamous cell lung carcinoma. The CDR3 bases are TGTGCCAGCAGCTACAGTCCAAACTATGGCTACACCTTC. It translates to CASSYSPNYGYTF.